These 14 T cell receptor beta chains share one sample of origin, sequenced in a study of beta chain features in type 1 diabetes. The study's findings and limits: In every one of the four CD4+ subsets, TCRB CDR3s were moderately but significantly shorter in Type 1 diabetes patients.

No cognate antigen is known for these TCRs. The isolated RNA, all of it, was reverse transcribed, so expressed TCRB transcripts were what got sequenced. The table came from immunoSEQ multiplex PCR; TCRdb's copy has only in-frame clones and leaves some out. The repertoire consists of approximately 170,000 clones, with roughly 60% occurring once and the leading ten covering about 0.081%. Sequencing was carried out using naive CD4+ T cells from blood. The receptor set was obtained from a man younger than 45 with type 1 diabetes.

In nucleotides, the CDR3 is TGTGCCGGGCTCAAACTGCGGGACAGGACCTACGAGCAGTACTTC. Protein product: CAGLKLRDRTYEQYF. V usage is TRBV30 and J usage is TRBJ2-7, with 8 bases aligning to TRBD1. The CDR3 runs to 15 residues. The junction had 14 bases not matched to a gene; V was cut back by 8 bases and J by 2 bases. Germline V lookup: CDR1 GTSNPN, CDR2 SVGIG (reference sequence).

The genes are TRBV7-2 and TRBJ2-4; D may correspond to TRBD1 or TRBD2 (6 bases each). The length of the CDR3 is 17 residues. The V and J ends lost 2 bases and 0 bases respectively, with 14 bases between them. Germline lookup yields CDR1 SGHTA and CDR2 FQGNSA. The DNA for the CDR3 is TGTGCCAGCAGCTTACCTCCGGGGGCGGTAGCCAAAAACATTCAGTACTTC. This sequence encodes CASSLPPGAVAKNIQYF.

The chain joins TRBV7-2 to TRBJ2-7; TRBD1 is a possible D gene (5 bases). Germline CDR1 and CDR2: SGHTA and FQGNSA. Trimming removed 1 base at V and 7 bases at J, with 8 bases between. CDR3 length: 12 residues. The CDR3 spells CASSLDQGEQYF. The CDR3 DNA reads TGTGCCAGCAGCTTAGATCAGGGTGAGCAGTACTTC.

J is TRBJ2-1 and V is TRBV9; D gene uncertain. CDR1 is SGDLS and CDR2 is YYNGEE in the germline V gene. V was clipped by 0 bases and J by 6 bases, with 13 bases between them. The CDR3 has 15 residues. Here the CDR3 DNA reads TGTGCCAGCAGCGTAGGGGCCGACGCAATCAATGAGCAGTTCTTC. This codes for CASSVGADAINEQFF.

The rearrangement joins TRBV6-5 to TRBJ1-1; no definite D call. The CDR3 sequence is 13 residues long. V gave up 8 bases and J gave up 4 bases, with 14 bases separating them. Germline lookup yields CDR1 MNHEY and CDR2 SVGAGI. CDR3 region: CASCREGSTEAFF. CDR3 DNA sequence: TGTGCCAGCTGTAGGGAGGGATCCACTGAAGCTTTCTTT.

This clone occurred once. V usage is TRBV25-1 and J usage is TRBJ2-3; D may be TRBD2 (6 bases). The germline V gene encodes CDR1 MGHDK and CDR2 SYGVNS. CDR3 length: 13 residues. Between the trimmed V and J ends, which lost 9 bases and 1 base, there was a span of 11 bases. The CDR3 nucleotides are TGTGCCAGTGCGGGGAGCGGCACAGATACGCAGTATTTT. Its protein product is CASAGSGTDTQYF.

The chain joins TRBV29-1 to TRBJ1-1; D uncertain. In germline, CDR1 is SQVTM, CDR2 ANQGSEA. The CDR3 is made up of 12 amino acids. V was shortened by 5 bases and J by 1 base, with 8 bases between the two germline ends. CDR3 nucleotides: TGCAGCGTTTGCGAGGGGAACACTGAAGCTTTCTTT. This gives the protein CSVCEGNTEAFF.

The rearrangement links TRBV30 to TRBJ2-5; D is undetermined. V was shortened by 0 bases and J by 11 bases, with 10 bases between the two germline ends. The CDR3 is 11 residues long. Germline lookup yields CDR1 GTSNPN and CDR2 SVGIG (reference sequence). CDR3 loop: CAWSVGLGQYF. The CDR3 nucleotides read TGTGCCTGGAGTGTTGGGCTTGGGCAGTACTTC.

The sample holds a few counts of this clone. The DNA for the CDR3 is TGTGCCAGCAGCACCGGCAGGCCTTTGGAGACCCAGTACTTC. Protein: CASSTGRPLETQYF. The chain links TRBV7-2 to TRBJ2-5; no clear D. Germline values: CDR1 SGHTA, CDR2 FQGNSA. V gave up 5 bases and J gave up 5 bases, with 15 bases separating them. CDR3 length: 14 residues. Full variable domain (missing parts from reference TRBV7-2 and TRBJ2-5): GAGVSQSPSNKVTEKGKDVELRCDPISGHTALYWYRQSLGQGLEFLIYFQGNSAPDKSGLPSDRFSAERTGGSVSTLTIQRTQQEDSAVYLCASSTGRPLETQYFGPGTRLLVL.

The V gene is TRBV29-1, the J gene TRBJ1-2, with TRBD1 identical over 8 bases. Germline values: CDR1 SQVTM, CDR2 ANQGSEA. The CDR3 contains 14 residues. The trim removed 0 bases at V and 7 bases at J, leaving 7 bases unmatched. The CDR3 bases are TGCAGCGTTGAAGATCTTAACAGGGGGTTTGGCTACACCTTC. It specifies CSVEDLNRGFGYTF.

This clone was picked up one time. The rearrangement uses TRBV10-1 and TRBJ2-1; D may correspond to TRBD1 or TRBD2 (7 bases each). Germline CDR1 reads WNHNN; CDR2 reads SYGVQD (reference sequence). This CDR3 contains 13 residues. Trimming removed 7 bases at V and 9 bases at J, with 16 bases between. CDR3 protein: CASTEDREGEQFF. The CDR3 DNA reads TGCGCCAGCACCGAAGACAGGGAGGGTGAGCAGTTCTTC.

The CDR3 bases are TGTGCCAGCAGCTCGGACAGGGCCGAGACCCAGTACTTC. This codes for CASSSDRAETQYF. The chain carries TRBV7-9 and TRBJ2-5, with 8 bases lining up with TRBD1. Per the germline V gene, CDR1 is SEHNR and CDR2 is FQNEAQ (reference sequence). V lost 4 bases, J lost 5 bases, and 3 bases stayed unmatched. CDR3 length: 13 residues. The full variable domain, with the rest looked up from reference TRBV7-9 and TRBJ2-5, is DTGVSQNPRHKITKRGQNVTFRCDPISEHNRLYWYRQTLGQGPEFLTYFQNEAQLEKSRLLSDRFSAERPKGSFSTLEIQRTEQGDSAMYLCASSSDRAETQYFGPGTRLLVL.

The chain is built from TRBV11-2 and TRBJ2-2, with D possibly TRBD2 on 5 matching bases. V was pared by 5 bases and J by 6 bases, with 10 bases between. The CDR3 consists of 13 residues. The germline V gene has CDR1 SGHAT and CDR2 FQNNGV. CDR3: CASSRGRAGELFF. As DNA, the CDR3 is TGTGCCAGCAGCCGCGGGCGAGCCGGGGAGCTGTTTTTT.

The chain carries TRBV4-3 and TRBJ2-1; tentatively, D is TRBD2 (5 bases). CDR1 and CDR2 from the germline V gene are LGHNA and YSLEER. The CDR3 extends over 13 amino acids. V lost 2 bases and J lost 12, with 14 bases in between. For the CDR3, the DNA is TGCGCCAGCAGCCAATCCGGGCCAGGAGGGCAGTTCTTC. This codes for CASSQSGPGGQFF.